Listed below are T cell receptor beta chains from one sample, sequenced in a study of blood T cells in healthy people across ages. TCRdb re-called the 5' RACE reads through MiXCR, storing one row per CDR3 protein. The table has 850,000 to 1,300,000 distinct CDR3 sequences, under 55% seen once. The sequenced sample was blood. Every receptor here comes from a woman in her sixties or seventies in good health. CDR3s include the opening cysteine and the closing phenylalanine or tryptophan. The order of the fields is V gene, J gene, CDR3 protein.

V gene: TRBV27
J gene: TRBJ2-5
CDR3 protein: CASSAVLGETQYF

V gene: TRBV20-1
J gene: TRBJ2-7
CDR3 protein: CSAIAPGLSYEQYF

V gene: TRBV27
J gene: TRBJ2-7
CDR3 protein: CASSLDPGATYEQYF

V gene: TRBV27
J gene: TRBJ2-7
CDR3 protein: CASSLYRDRGLYEQYF

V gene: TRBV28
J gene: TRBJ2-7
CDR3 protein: CASSLQGTPRDEQYF

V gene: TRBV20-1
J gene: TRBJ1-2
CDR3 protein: CSARLQTNYGYTF

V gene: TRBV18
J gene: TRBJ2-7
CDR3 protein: CASSDTDSYEQYF

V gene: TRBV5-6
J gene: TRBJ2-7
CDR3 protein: CASSSRLGLAGRSYEQYF

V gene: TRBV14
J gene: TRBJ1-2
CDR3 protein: CASSPKGRDNYGYTF

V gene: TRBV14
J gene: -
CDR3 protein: CASSQGTSLFETQYF

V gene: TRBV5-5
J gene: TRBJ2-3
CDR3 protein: CASSLGDGTQYF

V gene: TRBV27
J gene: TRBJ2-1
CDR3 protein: CASSKLAGVKYEQFF

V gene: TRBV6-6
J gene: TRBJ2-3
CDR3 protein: CASSYSDPNGSRNTQYF

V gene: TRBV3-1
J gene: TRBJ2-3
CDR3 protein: CASSPGTGLRTDTQYF

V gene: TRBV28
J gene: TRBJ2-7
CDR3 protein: CASSFSGFPYEQYF

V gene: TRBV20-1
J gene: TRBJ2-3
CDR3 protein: CSAGQGNTDTQYF

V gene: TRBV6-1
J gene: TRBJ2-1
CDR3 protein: CASSEWDSDYNEQFF

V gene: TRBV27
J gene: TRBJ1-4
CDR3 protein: CASSDLDVRHEKLFF

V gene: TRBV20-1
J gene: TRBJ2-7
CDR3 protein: CSAAPPGTSWEQYF

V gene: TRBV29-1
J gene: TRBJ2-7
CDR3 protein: CSASGLAGGLYEQYF

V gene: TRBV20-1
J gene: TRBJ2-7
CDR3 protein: CSARVRGNEQYF

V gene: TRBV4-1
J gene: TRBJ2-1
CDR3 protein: CASSQEEAGLARNEQFF